The sequence of this T cell receptor (beta chain) was determined in a study of T cells in localized non-small cell lung cancer. Study results and limitations: A higher density of T cells in blood coincided with extended overall survival. Uninvolved adjacent lung showed the highest T cell clonality, exceeding tumor. Among the top 100 tumor clones, a median about 59 appeared in adjacent lung.

The data were produced by immunoSEQ multiplex PCR, yet TCRdb's version contains in-frame clones alone and is incomplete. The profile shows 25,000 to 30,000 clones, roughly 90% of them singletons. The table lists this clone with a count of one. Its antigen is not identified. V lost 3 bases and J 7 bases, leaving 7 bases between the germline ends. CDR3 length: 12 amino acids. Germline CDR1 reads MNHNS; CDR2 reads SASEGT. This sequence joins TRBV6-1 and TRBJ2-1; D not resolved. This clonotype was obtained from a female donor of 60 years or more with stage I lung adenocarcinoma. The starting material was peripheral blood, obtained before any cancer treatment. CDR3: CASSDWGNEQFF. The CDR3, as DNA: TGTGCCAGCAGTGATTGGGGAAATGAGCAGTTCTTC.